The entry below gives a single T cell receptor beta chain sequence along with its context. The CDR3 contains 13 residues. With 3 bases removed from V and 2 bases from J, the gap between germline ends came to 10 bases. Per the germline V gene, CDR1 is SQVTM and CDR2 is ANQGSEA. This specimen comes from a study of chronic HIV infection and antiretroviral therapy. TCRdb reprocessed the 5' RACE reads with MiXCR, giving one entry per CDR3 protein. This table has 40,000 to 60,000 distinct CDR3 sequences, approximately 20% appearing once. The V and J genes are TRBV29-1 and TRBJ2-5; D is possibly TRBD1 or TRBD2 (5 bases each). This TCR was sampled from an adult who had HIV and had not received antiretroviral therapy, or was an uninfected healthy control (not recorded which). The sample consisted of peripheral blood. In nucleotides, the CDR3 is TGCAGCGTTGAGTTGGGACCGCAAGAGACCCAGTACTTC. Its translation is CSVELGPQETQYF.